These T cell receptor beta chains were read from a single sample in a study of shared T cell receptors in the human thymus. Generated by immunoSEQ multiplex PCR, the TCRdb table keeps only in-frame clones and is missing some. The profile shows 450,000 to 650,000 clones, approximately 80% of them singletons. The same specimen was also included in a second study, on human thymus T cells.

Specimen: thymocytes. The source is a boy under three years old with a congenital heart defect. Both conserved end residues are part of each CDR3. D genes are given only for firm matches. Clone size appears in some rows only: once, few, many, or a class for an expanded clone.

CDR3aa,CDR3nt,j_gene,abundance,v_gene,d_gene
CASSTGLTYEQYF,TGTGCCAGCAGCACGGGACTTACCTACGAGCAGTACTTC,TRBJ2-7,-,TRBV5-8,-
CASSSPGDEQYF,TGTGCCAGCAGTTCCCCGGGAGACGAGCAGTACTTC,TRBJ2-7,once,TRBV6-5,-
CASSAREAVLAYEQYF,TGTGCCAGCAGCGCAAGGGAAGCGGTTCTCGCCTACGAGCAGTACTTC,TRBJ2-7,-,TRBV6-6,-
CASSLGSKDRASYGYTF,TGTGCCAGCAGCTTGGGATCCAAGGACAGGGCCTCTTATGGCTACACCTTC,TRBJ1-2,-,TRBV7-3,TRBD1
CASIGQGGDTGELFF,TGTGCCAGTATCGGGCAGGGTGGGGACACCGGGGAGCTGTTTTTT,TRBJ2-2,few,TRBV19,-
CASSFGGEFDNQPQHF,TGTGCCAGCAGTTTTGGGGGGGAGTTTGACAATCAGCCCCAGCATTTT,TRBJ1-5,-,TRBV27,-
CASSPRATRKLEAFF,TGTGCCAGCAGCCCCCGAGCGACTCGCAAGCTTGAAGCTTTCTTT,TRBJ1-1,-,TRBV21-1,-
CATSGQGESGELFF,TGTGCCACCTCGGGACAGGGAGAGTCTGGGGAGCTGTTTTTT,TRBJ2-2,-,TRBV19,TRBD1
CASSVGQGTLSGANVLTF,TGTGCCAGCAGCGTGGGACAGGGGACTCTCTCTGGGGCCAACGTCCTGACTTTC,TRBJ2-6,-,TRBV7-8,TRBD1
CSVEPPLAVEDTQYF,TGCAGCGTTGAACCCCCACTAGCGGTAGAGGATACGCAGTATTTT,TRBJ2-3,once,TRBV29-1,TRBD2
CASSQERGRGLNQPQHF,TGCGCCAGCAGCCAAGAAAGGGGAAGGGGGCTCAATCAGCCCCAGCATTTT,TRBJ1-5,-,TRBV4-3,TRBD1
CASSQESQSGNTIYF,TGCGCCAGCAGCCAAGAAAGTCAGTCTGGAAACACCATATATTTT,TRBJ1-3,once,TRBV4-3,-
CASSERNTEAFF,TGTGCCAGCAGTGAACGGAACACTGAAGCTTTCTTT,TRBJ1-1,-,TRBV25-1,-
CAISESSGERTQETQYF,TGTGCCATCAGTGAGTCGTCAGGGGAGCGCACCCAAGAGACCCAGTACTTC,TRBJ2-5,-,TRBV10-3,-
CASSRAGSYNEQFF,TGTGCCAGCAGCCGAGCGGGATCCTACAATGAGCAGTTCTTC,TRBJ2-1,once,TRBV9,TRBD2
CASSLIGTPTYEQYF,TGTGCCAGCAGTTTGATCGGGACACCGACCTACGAGCAGTACTTC,TRBJ2-7,-,TRBV27,-
CASSQGQVYNEQFF,TGTGCCAGCAGCCAGGGACAGGTCTACAATGAGCAGTTCTTC,TRBJ2-1,-,TRBV11-2,TRBD1
CASSLGAGYEQYF,TGTGCCAGCAGTTTGGGGGCGGGCTACGAGCAGTACTTC,TRBJ2-7,-,TRBV27,-
CASSLRGGTRGNTIYF,TGTGCCAGCAGTTTGCGGGGAGGGACGAGGGGAAACACCATATATTTT,TRBJ1-3,once,TRBV28,-
CSVPPYLAGGSDEQFF,TGCAGCGTGCCCCCATATCTAGCGGGAGGTAGCGATGAGCAGTTCTTC,TRBJ2-1,-,TRBV29-1,TRBD2
CASSIGDFQETQYF,TGTGCCAGTAGTATAGGGGACTTCCAAGAGACCCAGTACTTC,TRBJ2-5,-,TRBV19,-
CASSEALKGQGRSYNEQFF,TGTGCCAGCAGTGAAGCGCTTAAGGGTCAGGGGCGCTCCTACAATGAGCAGTTCTTC,TRBJ2-1,-,TRBV6-1,-
CASSHRGGPAYEQYF,TGTGCCAGCAGCCACAGGGGGGGGCCGGCCTACGAGCAGTACTTC,TRBJ2-7,-,TRBV6-4,-
CASSLRQPPYEQYF,TGTGCCAGCAGCTTGCGACAGCCGCCCTACGAGCAGTACTTC,TRBJ2-7,-,TRBV11-2,-
CASGLVSTSGRSGSCNEQFF,TGTGCTAGTGGTTTGGTCTCCACTAGCGGGAGGTCGGGTAGTTGCAATGAGCAGTTCTTC,TRBJ2-1,-,TRBV12-5,TRBD2
CASSQGGLAGGWIETQYF,TGTGCCAGCAGCCAAGGCGGACTAGCGGGAGGGTGGATTGAGACCCAGTACTTC,TRBJ2-5,few,TRBV14,TRBD2